This T cell receptor beta chain came from a study of tumor-infiltrating lymphocytes in primary liver carcinoma. Study outcomes and limitations: Tumor-adjacent and tumor-blood pairs displayed less overlap than did pairs of tumor regions.

Total RNA (approximately 500 ng) served as template for TCR beta cDNA synthesis primed by a constant-region primer. The TCR beta library was amplified through three nested multiplex PCR rounds in a modified ARM-PCR procedure. TCRdb recomputed calls from the multiplex PCR reads with MiXCR, one row per CDR3 protein. The table lists 45,000 to 55,000 distinct CDR3 sequences, less than 75% of them singletons. Co-extraction of both nucleic acids (RNA and DNA) used about 17-33 mg of unsorted bulk tissue. As to this clonotype: The antigen is undetermined. The junction differs from germline at one of its ends, possibly a read error.

This receptor was identified in a man between 40 and 49 years old with primary liver carcinoma and hepatitis B virus infection. Sequenced: liver tumor tissue from sampling region 5. Sample subset: tumor region T5, tumor centre.

CDR3 DNA: TGTGCCAGCAGGCAAGCGGGAGGCTACGAGCTGCACTTC. This sequence encodes CASRQAGGYELHF. The chain employs TRBV12-3 or TRBV12-4 and TRBJ2-7; 9 nucleotides match TRBD2. The CDR3 runs 13 residues.